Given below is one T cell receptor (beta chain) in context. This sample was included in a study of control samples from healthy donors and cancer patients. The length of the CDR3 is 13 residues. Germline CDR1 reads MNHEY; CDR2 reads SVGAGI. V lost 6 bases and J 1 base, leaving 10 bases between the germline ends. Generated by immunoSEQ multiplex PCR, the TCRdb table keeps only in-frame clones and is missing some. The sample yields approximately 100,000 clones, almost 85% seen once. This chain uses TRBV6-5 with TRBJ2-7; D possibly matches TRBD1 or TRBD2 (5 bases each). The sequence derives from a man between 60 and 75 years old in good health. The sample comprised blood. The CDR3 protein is CASSGARSYEQYF. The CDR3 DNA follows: TGTGCCAGCAGCGGGGCCCGGTCCTACGAGCAGTACTTC.